This is a list of T cell receptor beta chains from one sample in a study of monozygotic twins with inflammatory bowel disease. TCRdb re-called the 5' RACE reads; every CDR3 protein appears as one record, without DNA. The listing contains about 450,000 distinct CDR3 sequences. The sample consisted of blood. These receptor sequences come from a human donor with ulcerative colitis or Crohn's disease, or a healthy co-twin of an affected twin (not recorded which). The CDR3 runs from the conserved cysteine through the conserved F or W.

j_call	v_call	cdr3_aa
TRBJ2-1	TRBV10-3	CAISGLAGEQFF
TRBJ1-2	TRBV6-1	CASSSNLQGGYTF
TRBJ2-5	TRBV29-1	CSVEAAQETQYF
TRBJ2-1	TRBV23-1	CASSQSEDFSSYNEQFF
TRBJ1-4	TRBV29-1	CSVDSGLTNEKLFF
TRBJ1-1	TRBV5-1	CASSWSASTGMNTEAFF
TRBJ2-5	TRBV3-1	CASSQVGGIQETQYF
TRBJ2-1	TRBV7-3	CASSLTVGGETNEQFF
TRBJ2-7	TRBV10-3	CATKRGASDEQYF
TRBJ2-7	TRBV29-1	CSVGQAYEQYF
TRBJ2-5	TRBV20-1	CSREGRGYGETQYF
TRBJ2-7	TRBV28	CASRSIRRDRGVHEQYF
TRBJ1-1	TRBV12-3/TRBV12-4	CASSLGLMNTEAFF
TRBJ2-3	TRBV10-3	CAISDFGATRADTQYF
TRBJ2-7	TRBV12-3/TRBV12-4	CASSLDGREQYF
TRBJ2-1	TRBV11-2	CASSPGDRYNEQFF
TRBJ2-3	TRBV12-3/TRBV12-4	CASSRGTSGRGTDTQYF
TRBJ2-3	TRBV7-2	CASSYQGNGFDTQYF
TRBJ2-1	TRBV4-3	CASSHMGSDEQFF
TRBJ1-2	TRBV18	CASSPVQAILYGYTF
TRBJ1-5	TRBV28	CASSLSQISNQPQHF
TRBJ2-5	TRBV28	CASRVRPWGETQYF
TRBJ2-7	TRBV7-2	CASSLHRGGEQYF
TRBJ1-1	TRBV18	CASSPISGNTEAFF
TRBJ1-1	TRBV29-1	CSGGQGPEAFF
TRBJ1-4	TRBV20-1	CSARGQGFEKLFF
TRBJ2-7	TRBV7-2	CASSPRTSELLNF
TRBJ1-2	TRBV5-1	CASSLNAGANYGYTF
TRBJ2-5	TRBV18	CASSPASTETQYF
TRBJ2-7	TRBV28	CASSRTGLGNYEQYF
TRBJ2-7	TRBV11-2	CASSSKTGGTYEQYF
TRBJ1-4	TRBV28	CASSSTGTGEEKLFF
TRBJ2-7	TRBV20-1	CSALGQGVYEQYF
TRBJ1-1	TRBV28	CASRKLNTEAFF
TRBJ1-1	TRBV6-1	CASRRDRGIGGHTEAFF
TRBJ1-1	TRBV4-2	CASSLLQGARNTEAFF
TRBJ2-5	TRBV27	CASRIAGAQETQYF
TRBJ2-1	TRBV5-1	CASSLAGVSVNEQFF
TRBJ1-4	TRBV6-1	CASKGGSTNEKLFF